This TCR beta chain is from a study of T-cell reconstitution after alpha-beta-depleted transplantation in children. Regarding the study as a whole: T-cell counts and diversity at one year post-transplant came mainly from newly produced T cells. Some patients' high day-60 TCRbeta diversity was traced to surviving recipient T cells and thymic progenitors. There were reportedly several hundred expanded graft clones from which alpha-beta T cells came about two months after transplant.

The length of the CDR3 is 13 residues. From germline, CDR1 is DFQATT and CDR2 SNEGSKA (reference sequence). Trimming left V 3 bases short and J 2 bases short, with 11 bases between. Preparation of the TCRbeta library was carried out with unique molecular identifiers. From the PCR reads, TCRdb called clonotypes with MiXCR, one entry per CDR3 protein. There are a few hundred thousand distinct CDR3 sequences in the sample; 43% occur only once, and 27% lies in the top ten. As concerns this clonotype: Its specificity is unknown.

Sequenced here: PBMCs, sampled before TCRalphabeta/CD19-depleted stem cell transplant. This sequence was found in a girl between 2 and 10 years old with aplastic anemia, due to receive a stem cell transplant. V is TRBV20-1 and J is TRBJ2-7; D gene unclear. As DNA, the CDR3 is TGCAGTGCTAGGGGTGGCGGAGCCTACGAGCAGTACTTC. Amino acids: CSARGGGAYEQYF.